Listed below are T cell receptor beta chains from one sample, sequenced in a study of blood T cell repertoires in COVID-19. Libraries were prepared by immunoSEQ multiplex PCR; TCRdb keeps only in-frame clonotypes and omits some of them. Here the sample spans some 190,000 clones, about 75% being singletons. What was sequenced was peripheral blood. These receptors all stem from a woman in her 50s with active or convalescent COVID-19. Each CDR3 is given with its conserved first and last residue. The D gene is left open where the match is weak. Some rows have no size entry. The others give once, few or many, or a class for an expanded clone.

V gene	CDR3 length	J gene	D gene	clone size	CDR3 protein	CDR3 DNA
TRBV28	13	TRBJ1-4	NA	NA	CASSLATNEKLFF	TGTGCCAGCAGTTTGGCTACTAATGAAAAACTGTTTTTT
TRBV4-3	18	TRBJ2-3	TRBD2	few	CASSQEVLGEGRPDTQYF	TGCGCCAGCAGCCAAGAAGTGTTGGGGGAGGGCCGTCCAGATACGCAGTATTTT
TRBV18	17	TRBJ1-1	TRBD1	few	CASSHPTGGGWNTEAFF	TGTGCCAGCTCACACCCCACAGGGGGCGGATGGAACACTGAAGCTTTCTTT
TRBV11-2	17	TRBJ2-3	TRBD2	NA	CASSLRGTSVKADTQYF	TGTGCCAGCAGCTTAAGAGGGACTAGCGTTAAAGCAGATACGCAGTATTTT
TRBV4-3	16	TRBJ1-3	TRBD1	NA	CASSHGQGDMGNTIYF	TGCGCCAGCAGCCACGGACAGGGGGATATGGGAAACACCATATATTTT
TRBV9	15	TRBJ1-1	NA	NA	CASSVGPGADTEAFF	TGTGCCAGCAGCGTAGGGCCAGGGGCGGACACTGAAGCTTTCTTT
TRBV19	13	TRBJ2-7	TRBD1	many	CASSAGQGGEQYF	TGTGCCAGTAGTGCCGGACAGGGGGGCGAGCAGTACTTC
TRBV7-9	16	TRBJ1-2	TRBD1	few	CASSPGTGGPNYGYTF	TGTGCCAGCAGCCCTGGGACAGGGGGCCCTAACTATGGCTACACCTTC
TRBV12-3/TRBV12-4	12	TRBJ1-1	NA	NA	CASREGVLEAFF	TGTGCCAGCAGGGAGGGAGTCCTGGAAGCTTTCTTT
TRBV6-2/TRBV6-3	15	TRBJ2-7	TRBD2	few	CASSFFAGGRGEQYF	TGTGCCAGCAGTTTCTTCGCGGGGGGACGTGGGGAGCAGTACTTC
TRBV4-2	15	TRBJ2-3	TRBD2	NA	CASSPLAGGPDTQYF	TGTGCCAGCAGCCCCCTAGCGGGAGGGCCAGATACGCAGTATTTT
TRBV3-1/TRBV3-2	15	TRBJ2-1	NA	once	CASSQDTLGYNEQFF	TGTGCCAGCAGCCAAGACACTCTCGGCTACAATGAGCAGTTCTTC
TRBV7-2	16	TRBJ1-5	NA	few	CASSLESRENNQPQHF	TGTGCCAGCAGCTTAGAAAGCAGGGAAAACAATCAGCCCCAGCATTTT
TRBV18	16	TRBJ2-3	NA	NA	CASSPPGTRSTDTQYF	TGTGCCAGCTCACCGCCCGGGACTCGCAGCACAGATACGCAGTATTTT
TRBV4-1	15	TRBJ2-5	TRBD2	NA	CASSPERGGQETQYF	TGCGCCAGCAGCCCAGAGCGGGGGGGCCAAGAGACCCAGTACTTC
TRBV19	14	TRBJ2-1	NA	NA	CASSRAGFDNEQFF	TGTGCCAGTAGTAGGGCAGGTTTTGACAATGAGCAGTTCTTC
TRBV24-1	12	TRBJ1-3	NA	NA	CATQGSGNTIYF	TGTGCCACCCAGGGGTCTGGAAACACCATATATTTT
TRBV9	15	TRBJ1-2	NA	NA	CASSASPRVDYGYTF	TGTGCCAGCAGCGCCTCGCCCAGGGTGGACTATGGCTACACCTTC
TRBV6-2/TRBV6-3	17	TRBJ1-5	NA	NA	CASSYSMGRGLGQPQHF	TGTGCCAGCAGTTACTCGATGGGCAGGGGCCTTGGGCAGCCCCAGCATTTT
TRBV6-2/TRBV6-3	15	TRBJ2-5	TRBD2	once	CASSRATSGRETQYF	TGTGCCAGCAGTAGAGCGACTAGCGGGAGAGAGACCCAGTACTTC
TRBV24-1	15	TRBJ1-5	NA	NA	CATSDPGQTNQPQHF	TGTGCCACCAGTGACCCCGGACAGACTAATCAGCCCCAGCATTTT
TRBV5-8	16	TRBJ2-2	TRBD1	NA	CANGQGRITNTGELFF	TGTGCCAACGGACAGGGGAGGATAACGAACACCGGGGAGCTGTTTTTT
TRBV29-1	13	TRBJ2-1	NA	NA	CSVRAGSYNEQFF	TGCAGCGTTCGTGCGGGGTCCTACAATGAGCAGTTCTTC
TRBV3-1/TRBV3-2	13	TRBJ2-1	NA	NA	CASSQDLNNEQFF	TGTGCCAGCAGCCAAGATCTTAATAATGAGCAGTTCTTC
TRBV6-5	14	TRBJ2-3	TRBD1	once	CASSPQKPTGSQYF	TGTGCCAGCAGTCCCCAGAAGCCGACAGGGTCGCAGTATTTT
TRBV2	14	TRBJ1-2	TRBD1	NA	CASSGGGQVYGYTF	TGTGCCAGCAGTGGGGGGGGACAGGTCTATGGCTACACCTTC
TRBV11-3	15	TRBJ1-3	TRBD1	few	CASSLSTGEGNTIYF	TGTGCCAGCAGCCTTTCGACAGGGGAAGGAAACACCATATATTTT
TRBV9	14	TRBJ2-2	NA	few	CASSVAGVTGELFF	TGTGCCAGCAGCGTGGCAGGGGTCACCGGGGAGCTGTTTTTT